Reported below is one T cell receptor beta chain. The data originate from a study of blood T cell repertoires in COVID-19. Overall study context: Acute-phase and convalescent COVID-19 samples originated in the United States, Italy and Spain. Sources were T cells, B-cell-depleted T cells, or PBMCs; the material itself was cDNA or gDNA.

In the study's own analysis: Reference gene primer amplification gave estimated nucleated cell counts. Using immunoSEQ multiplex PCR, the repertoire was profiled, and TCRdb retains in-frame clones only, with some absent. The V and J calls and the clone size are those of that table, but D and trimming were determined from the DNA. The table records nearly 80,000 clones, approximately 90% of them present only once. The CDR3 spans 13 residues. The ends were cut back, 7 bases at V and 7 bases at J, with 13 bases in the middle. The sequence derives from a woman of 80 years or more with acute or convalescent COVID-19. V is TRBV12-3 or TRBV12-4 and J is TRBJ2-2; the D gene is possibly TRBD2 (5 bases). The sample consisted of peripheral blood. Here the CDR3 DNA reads TGTGCCAGCACCGGACTGCTTGGCGGGGAGCTGTTTTTT. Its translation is CASTGLLGGELFF.